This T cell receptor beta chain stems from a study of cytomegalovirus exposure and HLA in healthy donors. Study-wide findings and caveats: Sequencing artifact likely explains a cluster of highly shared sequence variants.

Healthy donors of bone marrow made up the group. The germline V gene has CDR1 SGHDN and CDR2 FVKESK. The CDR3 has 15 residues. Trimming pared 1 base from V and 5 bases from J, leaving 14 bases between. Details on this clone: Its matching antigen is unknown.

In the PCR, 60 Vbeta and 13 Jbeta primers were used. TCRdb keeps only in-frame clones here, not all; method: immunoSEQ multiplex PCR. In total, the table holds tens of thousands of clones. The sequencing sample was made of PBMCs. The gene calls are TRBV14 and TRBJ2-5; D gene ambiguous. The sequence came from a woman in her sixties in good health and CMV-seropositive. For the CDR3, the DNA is TGTGCCAGCAGCCAAGGTCTCTTTTCCGCGGAGACCCAGTACTTC. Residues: CASSQGLFSAETQYF.